Presented here are 6 T cell receptor beta chains from one specimen sequenced in a study of radiotherapy plus CTLA-4 blockade in lung cancer. The data were produced by immunoSEQ multiplex PCR, yet TCRdb's version contains in-frame clones alone and is incomplete. The sample has 110,000 or so clones, more than 65% seen once. This material consisted of peripheral blood, taken from a patient treated with radiotherapy plus ipilimumab. The receptors originated from a human donor with non-small cell lung cancer who had a partial response to radiotherapy plus ipilimumab.

This clone ranks as large. Other DNA sequences in the same sample also yield this CDR3. J is TRBJ2-7 and V is TRBV27, with TRBD1 as a possible D gene (6 bases). With 5 bases removed from V and 3 bases from J, the gap between germline ends came to 11 bases. CDR1 is MNHEY and CDR2 is SMNVEV in the germline V gene (reference sequence). The CDR3 length is 13 residues. CDR3 amino acids: CASSRRDNYEQYF. In DNA, the CDR3 is TGTGCCAGCAGTCGACGGGACAACTACGAGCAGTACTTC.

The chain carries TRBV28 and TRBJ1-5; D might be TRBD1 (5 bases). The length of the CDR3 is 14 residues. V was cut by 3 bases and J by 7 bases, with 13 bases left in between. Germline V gene lookup returns CDR1 MDHEN and CDR2 SYDVKM. The CDR3 DNA is TGTGCCAGCAGTTTTTTCGGAGGGGCACAGCCCCAGCATTTT. Encoded protein: CASSFFGGAQPQHF.

This chain uses TRBV11-1 with TRBJ1-6, with 7 bases fitting TRBD1. This CDR3 contains 16 residues. V dropped 5 bases and J dropped 7; count of bases not matched to a gene: 11. The germline CDR1 and CDR2 sequences are SGHAT and FQDESV (reference sequence). CDR3 coding DNA: TGTGCCAGCAGCCTTGAATCCGGGACAGCCAATTCACCCCTCCACTTT. Encoded protein: CASSLESGTANSPLHF.

J is TRBJ2-1 and V is TRBV7-9, with 13 bases fitting TRBD2. The V gene's germline CDR1 is SEHNR and CDR2 FQNEAQ (reference sequence). The ends lost 4 bases at V and 6 bases at J; junction bases unmatched: 12. CDR3 length equals 18 residues. The CDR3 is CASSSLRTSGSPANEQFF. Written as DNA, the CDR3 is TGTGCCAGCAGCTCGCTACGGACTAGCGGGAGCCCCGCCAATGAGCAGTTCTTC.

The chain combines TRBV19 with TRBJ1-5; D gene unclear. The length of the CDR3 is 11 residues. Germline V lookup: CDR1 LNHDA, CDR2 SQIVND (reference sequence). Trimming removed 7 bases from V and 11 bases from J, with 12 bases in between. The CDR3 region has the DNA TGTGCCAGTATGGAGGGCCGCACCCAGCATTTT. It specifies CASMEGRTQHF.

The chain uses TRBV4-1 and TRBJ2-1; 10 bases are a match to TRBD2. This CDR3 has 16 residues. The V and J ends lost 2 bases and 5 bases, in that order; junction bases with no gene match: 6. Germline V gene sequence: CDR1 MGHRA, CDR2 YSYEKL. CDR3 sequence: CASSQKLAGHDNEQFF. The CDR3 coding sequence is TGCGCCAGCAGCCAAAAACTAGCGGGACATGACAATGAGCAGTTCTTC.